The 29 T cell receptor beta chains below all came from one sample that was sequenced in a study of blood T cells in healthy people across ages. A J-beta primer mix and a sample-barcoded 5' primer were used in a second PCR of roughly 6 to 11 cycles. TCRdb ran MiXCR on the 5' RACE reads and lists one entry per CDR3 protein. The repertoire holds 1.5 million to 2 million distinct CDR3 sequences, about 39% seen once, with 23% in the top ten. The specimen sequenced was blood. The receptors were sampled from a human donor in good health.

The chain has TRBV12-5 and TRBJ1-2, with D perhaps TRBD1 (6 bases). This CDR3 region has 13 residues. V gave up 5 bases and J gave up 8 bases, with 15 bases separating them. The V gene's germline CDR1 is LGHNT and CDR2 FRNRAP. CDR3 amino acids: CASGITGQGGYTF. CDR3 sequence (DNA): TGTGCTAGTGGTATCACAGGGCAGGGAGGCTACACCTTC.

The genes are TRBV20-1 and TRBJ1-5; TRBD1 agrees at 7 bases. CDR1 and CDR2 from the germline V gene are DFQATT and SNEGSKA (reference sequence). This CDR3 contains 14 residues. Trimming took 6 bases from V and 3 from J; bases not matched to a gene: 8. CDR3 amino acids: CSASKGQSNQPQHF. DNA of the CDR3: TGCAGTGCCAGCAAGGGACAGTCCAATCAGCCCCAGCATTTT.

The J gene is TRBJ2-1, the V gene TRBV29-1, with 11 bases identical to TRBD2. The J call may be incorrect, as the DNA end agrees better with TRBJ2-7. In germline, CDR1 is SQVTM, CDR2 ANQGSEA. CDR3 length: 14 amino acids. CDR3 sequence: CSVPPGLAGGEQYF. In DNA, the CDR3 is TGCAGCGTTCCGCCAGGACTAGCGGGTGGTGAGCAGTACTTC.

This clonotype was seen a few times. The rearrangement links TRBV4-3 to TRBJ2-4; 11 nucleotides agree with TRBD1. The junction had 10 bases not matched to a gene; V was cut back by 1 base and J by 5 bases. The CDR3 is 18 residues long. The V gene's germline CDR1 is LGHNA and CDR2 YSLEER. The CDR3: CASSQVGTGGVWENIQYF. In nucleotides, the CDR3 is TGCGCCAGCAGCCAAGTCGGGACAGGGGGTGTCTGGGAAAACATTCAGTACTTC.

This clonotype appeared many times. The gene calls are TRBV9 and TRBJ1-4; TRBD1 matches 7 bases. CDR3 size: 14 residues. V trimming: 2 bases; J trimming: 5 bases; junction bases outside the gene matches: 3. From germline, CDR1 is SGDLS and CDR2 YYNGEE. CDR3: CASSVRDRNEKLFF. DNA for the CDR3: TGTGCCAGCAGCGTGAGGGACAGAAATGAAAAACTGTTTTTT.

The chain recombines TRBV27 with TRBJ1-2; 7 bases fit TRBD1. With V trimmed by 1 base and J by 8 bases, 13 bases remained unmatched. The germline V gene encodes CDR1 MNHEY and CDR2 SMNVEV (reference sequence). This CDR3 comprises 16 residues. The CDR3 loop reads CASSLLLKTGMEGYTF. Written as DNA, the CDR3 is TGTGCCAGCAGTTTATTATTAAAGACAGGGATGGAGGGCTACACCTTC.

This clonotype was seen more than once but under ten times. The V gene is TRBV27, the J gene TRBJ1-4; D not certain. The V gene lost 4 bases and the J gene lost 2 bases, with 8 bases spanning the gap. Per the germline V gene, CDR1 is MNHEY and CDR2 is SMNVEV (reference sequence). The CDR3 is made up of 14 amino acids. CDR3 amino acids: CASSSLGTNEKLFF. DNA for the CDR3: TGTGCCAGCAGTTCCCTTGGTACTAATGAAAAACTGTTTTTT.

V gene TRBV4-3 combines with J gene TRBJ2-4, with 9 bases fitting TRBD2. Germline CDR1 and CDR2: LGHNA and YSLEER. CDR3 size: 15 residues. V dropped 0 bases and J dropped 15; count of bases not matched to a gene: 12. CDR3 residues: CASSQDIASGEQRYF. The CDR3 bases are TGCGCCAGCAGCCAAGATATTGCTAGCGGGGAACAGAGGTACTTC.

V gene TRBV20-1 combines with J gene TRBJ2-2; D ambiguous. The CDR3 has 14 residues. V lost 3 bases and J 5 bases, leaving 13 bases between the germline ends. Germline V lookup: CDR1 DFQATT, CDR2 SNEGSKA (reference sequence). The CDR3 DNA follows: TGCAGTGCTAGGTCCTACGGAAATACCGGGGAGCTGTTTTTT. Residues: CSARSYGNTGELFF.

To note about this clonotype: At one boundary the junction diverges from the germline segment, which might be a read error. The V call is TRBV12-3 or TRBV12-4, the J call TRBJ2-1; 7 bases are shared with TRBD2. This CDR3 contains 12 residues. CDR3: CASSVLREERFF. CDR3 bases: TGTGCCAGCAGTGTTCTCCGGGAGGAGCGGTTCTTC.

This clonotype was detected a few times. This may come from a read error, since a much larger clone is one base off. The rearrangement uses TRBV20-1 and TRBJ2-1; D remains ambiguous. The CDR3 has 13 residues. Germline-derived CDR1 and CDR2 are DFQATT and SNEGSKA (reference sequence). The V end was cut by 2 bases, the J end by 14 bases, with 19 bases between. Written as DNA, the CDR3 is TGCAGTGCTAGACGAAGGGCCACTGAGGCGGAGTTCTTC. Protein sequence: CSARRRATEAEFF.

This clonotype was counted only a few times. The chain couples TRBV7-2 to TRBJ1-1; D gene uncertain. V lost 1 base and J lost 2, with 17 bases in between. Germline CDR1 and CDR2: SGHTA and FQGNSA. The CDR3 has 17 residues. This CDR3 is CASSLDSWVAGNTEAFF. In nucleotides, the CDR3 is TGTGCCAGCAGCTTAGATTCATGGGTAGCAGGCAACACTGAAGCTTTCTTT.

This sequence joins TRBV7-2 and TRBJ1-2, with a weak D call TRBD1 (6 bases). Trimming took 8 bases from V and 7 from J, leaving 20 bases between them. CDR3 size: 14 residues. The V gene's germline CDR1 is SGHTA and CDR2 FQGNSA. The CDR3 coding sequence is TGTGCCAGCCGACGAGACAGGCGAGAGGGTGGCTACACCTTC. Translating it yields CASRRDRREGGYTF. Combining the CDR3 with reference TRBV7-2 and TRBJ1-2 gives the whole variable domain GAGVSQSPSNKVTEKGKDVELRCDPISGHTALYWYRQSLGQGLEFLIYFQGNSAPDKSGLPSDRFSAERTGGSVSTLTIQRTQQEDSAVYLCASRRDRREGGYTFGSGTRLTVV.

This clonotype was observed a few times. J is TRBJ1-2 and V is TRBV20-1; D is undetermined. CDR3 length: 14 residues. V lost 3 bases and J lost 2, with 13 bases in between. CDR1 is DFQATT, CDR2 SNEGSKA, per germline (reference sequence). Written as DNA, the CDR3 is TGCAGTGCTAGGGATCATCAGGCCAACTATGGCTACACCTTC. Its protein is CSARDHQANYGYTF.

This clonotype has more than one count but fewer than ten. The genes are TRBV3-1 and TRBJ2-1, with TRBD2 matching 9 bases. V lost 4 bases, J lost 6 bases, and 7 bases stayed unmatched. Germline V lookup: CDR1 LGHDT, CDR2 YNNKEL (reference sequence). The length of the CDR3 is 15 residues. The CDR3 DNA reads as TGTGCCAGCAGCCCAGTGCGGGGGGGCTTCAATGAGCAGTTCTTC. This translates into CASSPVRGGFNEQFF.

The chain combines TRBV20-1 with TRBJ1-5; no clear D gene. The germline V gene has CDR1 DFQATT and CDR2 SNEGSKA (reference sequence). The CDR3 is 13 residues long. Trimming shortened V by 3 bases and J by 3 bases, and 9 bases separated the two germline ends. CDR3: CSASPDVNQPQHF. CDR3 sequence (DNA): TGCAGTGCTAGCCCCGACGTCAATCAGCCCCAGCATTTT.

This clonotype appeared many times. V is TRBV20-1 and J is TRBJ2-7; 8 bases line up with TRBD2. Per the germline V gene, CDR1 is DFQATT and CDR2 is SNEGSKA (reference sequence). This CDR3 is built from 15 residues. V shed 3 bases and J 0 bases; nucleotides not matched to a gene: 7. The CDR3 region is CSARDWGTSSYEQYF. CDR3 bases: TGCAGTGCTAGGGATTGGGGGACTAGCTCCTACGAGCAGTACTTC.

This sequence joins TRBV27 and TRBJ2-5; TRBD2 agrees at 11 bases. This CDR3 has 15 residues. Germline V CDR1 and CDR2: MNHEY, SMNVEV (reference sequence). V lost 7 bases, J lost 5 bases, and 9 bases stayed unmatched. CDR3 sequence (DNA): TGTGCCAGCAAATTAGCGGGGGGGCCTCGGGAGACCCAGTACTTC. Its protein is CASKLAGGPRETQYF.

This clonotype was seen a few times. CDR3 bases: TGCGCCAGCAGCCCCTCCGTGGGAAATACCTACGAGCAGTACTTC. Translation gives CASSPSVGNTYEQYF. The chain recombines TRBV5-1 with TRBJ2-7; D remains ambiguous. Trimming removed 4 bases from V and 2 bases from J, with 16 bases in between. CDR1 and CDR2 from the germline V gene are SGHRS and YFSETQ. The CDR3 sequence is 15 residues long.

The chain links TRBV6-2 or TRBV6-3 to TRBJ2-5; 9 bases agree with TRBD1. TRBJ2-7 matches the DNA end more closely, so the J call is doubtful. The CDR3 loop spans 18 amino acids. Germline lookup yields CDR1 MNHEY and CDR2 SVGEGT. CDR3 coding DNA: TGTGCCAGCAGTTACTCGTTAGTAGAAAACAGGGGGCTTTACGAGCAGTACTTC. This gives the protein CASSYSLVENRGLYEQYF.

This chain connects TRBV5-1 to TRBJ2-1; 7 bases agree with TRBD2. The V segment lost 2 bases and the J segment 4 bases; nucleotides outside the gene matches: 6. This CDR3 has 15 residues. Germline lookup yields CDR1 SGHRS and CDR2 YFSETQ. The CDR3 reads CASSFGGTMYNEQFF. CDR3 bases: TGCGCCAGCAGCTTCGGGGGGACGATGTACAATGAGCAGTTCTTC.

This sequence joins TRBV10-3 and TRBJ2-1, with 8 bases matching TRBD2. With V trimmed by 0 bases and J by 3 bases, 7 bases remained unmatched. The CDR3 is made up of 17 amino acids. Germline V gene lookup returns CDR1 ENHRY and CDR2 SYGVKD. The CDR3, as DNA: TGTGCCATCAGTGAGTCTGGCGGGGGGCTGAACTACAATGAGCAGTTCTTC. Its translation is CAISESGGGLNYNEQFF.

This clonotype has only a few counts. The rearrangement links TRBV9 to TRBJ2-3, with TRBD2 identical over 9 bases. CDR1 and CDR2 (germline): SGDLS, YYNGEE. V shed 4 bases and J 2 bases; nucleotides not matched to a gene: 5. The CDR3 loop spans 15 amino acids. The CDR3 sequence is CASSPSGEATDTQYF. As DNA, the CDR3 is TGTGCCAGCAGCCCTAGCGGGGAGGCCACAGATACGCAGTATTTT.

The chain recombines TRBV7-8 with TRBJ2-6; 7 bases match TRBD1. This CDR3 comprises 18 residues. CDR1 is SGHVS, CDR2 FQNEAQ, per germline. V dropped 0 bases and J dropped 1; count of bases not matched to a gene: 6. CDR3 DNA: TGTGCCAGCAGCTTAGCATGGCAGGGGGTTTCTGGGGCCAACGTCCTGACTTTC. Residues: CASSLAWQGVSGANVLTF. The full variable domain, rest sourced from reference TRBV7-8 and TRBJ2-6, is GAGVSQSPRYKVAKRGQDVALRCDPISGHVSLFWYQQALGQGPEFLTYFQNEAQLDKSGLPSDRFFAERPEGSVSTLKIQRTQQEDSAVYLCASSLAWQGVSGANVLTFGAGSRLTVL.

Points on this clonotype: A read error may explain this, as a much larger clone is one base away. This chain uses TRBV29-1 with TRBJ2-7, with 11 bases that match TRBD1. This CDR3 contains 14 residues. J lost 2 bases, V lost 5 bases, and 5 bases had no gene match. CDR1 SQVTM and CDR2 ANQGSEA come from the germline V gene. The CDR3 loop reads CSVPRTGGPYEQYF. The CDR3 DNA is TGCAGCGTTCCCCGGACAGGGGGCCCCTACGAGCAGTACTTC.

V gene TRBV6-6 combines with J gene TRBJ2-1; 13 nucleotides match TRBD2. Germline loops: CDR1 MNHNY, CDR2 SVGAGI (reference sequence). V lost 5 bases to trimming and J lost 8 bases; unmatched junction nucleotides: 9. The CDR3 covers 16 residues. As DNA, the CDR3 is TGTGCCAGCAGTCGACGACTAGCGGGGGGATCCGATGAGCAGTTCTTC. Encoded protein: CASSRRLAGGSDEQFF.

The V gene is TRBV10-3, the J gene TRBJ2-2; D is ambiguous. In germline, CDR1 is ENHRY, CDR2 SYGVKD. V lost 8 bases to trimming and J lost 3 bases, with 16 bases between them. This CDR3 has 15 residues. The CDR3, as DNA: TGTGCCATCCGTTATGCGCCATCGGACACCGGGGAGCTGTTTTTT. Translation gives CAIRYAPSDTGELFF.

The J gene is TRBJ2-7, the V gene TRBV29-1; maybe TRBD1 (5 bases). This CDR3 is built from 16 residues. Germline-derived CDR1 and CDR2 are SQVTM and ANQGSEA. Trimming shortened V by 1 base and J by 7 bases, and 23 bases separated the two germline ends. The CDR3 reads CSVEGGPGHRWEEQYF. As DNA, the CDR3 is TGCAGCGTTGAAGGGGGCCCTGGACACCGCTGGGAAGAGCAGTACTTC.

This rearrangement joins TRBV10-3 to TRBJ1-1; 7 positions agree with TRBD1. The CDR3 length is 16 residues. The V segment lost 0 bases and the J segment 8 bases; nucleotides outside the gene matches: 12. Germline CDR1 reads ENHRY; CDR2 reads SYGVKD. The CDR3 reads CAISESRQGDGGEAFF. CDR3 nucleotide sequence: TGTGCCATCAGTGAGTCGAGGCAGGGGGATGGAGGGGAAGCTTTCTTT.